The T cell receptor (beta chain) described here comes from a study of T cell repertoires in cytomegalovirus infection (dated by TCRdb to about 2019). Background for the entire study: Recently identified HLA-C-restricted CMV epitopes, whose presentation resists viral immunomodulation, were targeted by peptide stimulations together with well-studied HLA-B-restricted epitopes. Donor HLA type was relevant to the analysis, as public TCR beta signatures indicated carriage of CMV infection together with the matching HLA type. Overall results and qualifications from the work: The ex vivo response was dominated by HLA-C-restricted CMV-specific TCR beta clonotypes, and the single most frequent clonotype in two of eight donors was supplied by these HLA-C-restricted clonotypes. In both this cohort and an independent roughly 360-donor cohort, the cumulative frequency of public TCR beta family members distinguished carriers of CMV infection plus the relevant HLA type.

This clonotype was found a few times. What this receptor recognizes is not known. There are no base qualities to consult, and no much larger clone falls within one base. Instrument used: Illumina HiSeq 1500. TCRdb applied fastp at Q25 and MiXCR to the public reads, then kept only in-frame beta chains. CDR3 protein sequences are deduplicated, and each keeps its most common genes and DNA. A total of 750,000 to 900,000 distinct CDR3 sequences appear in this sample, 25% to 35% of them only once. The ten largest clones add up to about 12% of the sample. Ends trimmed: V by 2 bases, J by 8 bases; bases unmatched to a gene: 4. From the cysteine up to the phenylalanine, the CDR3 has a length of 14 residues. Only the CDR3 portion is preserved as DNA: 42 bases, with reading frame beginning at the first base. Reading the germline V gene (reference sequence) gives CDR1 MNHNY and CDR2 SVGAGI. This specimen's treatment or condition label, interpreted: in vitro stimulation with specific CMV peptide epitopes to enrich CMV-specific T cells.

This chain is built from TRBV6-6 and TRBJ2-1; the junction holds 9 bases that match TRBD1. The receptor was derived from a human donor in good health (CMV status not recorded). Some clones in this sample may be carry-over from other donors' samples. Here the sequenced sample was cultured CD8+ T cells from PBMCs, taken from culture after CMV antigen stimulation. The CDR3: CASSYLDRGYEQFF. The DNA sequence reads TGTGCCAGCAGTTACCTGGACAGGGGATATGAGCAGTTCTTC.